This TCR beta chain derives from a study of blood T cells in healthy people across ages. Whole-study context: Researchers report that template switching captured about one barcoded beta molecule per two T cells.

A second PCR of 7 to 11 cycles used a sample-barcoded 5' primer and a J-beta primer mix. Via MiXCR, TCRdb re-called the 5' RACE reads, giving one row per CDR3 protein. The sample carries 780,000 or so distinct CDR3 sequences, more than 55% recorded once. Each sample had at least 6.5 million PBMCs isolated. Total RNA was extracted at no less than 6 micrograms per sample. This CDR3 has 14 residues. Per the germline V gene, CDR1 is DFQATT and CDR2 is SNEGSKA (reference sequence). The chain joins TRBV20-1 to TRBJ2-2, with D tentatively TRBD1 or TRBD2 (5 bases each). The sequence derives from a man aged 40-50 years in good health. Sample: blood. The CDR3, as DNA: TGCACGCCATTCCAGGGAGCGAACACCGGGGAGCTGTTTTTT. Its translation: CTPFQGANTGELFF.